The rows below give T cell receptor beta chains drawn from one sample of a study of CD8 T cells in ankylosing spondylitis. TCRdb fed the 5' RACE reads into MiXCR, producing one record per CDR3 protein. The data contain over 700,000 distinct CDR3 sequences, 15% to 20% of them singletons. The sample consisted of blood, either unsorted or a sorted T cell fraction (not recorded which). These receptor sequences come from a male donor with ankylosing spondylitis. CDR3s include the opening cysteine and the closing phenylalanine or tryptophan. The D gene is left open where the match is weak. Clone size appears in some rows only: once, few, many, or a class for an expanded clone.

clone_size j_call v_call d_call cdr3_aa cdr3_nt
- TRBJ2-3 TRBV6-5 TRBD2 CASVYSGGQADTQYF TGTGCCAGCGTCTATTCGGGAGGGCAGGCAGATACGCAGTATTTT
few TRBJ1-1 TRBV5-1 TRBD1 CASSVTGVLNTEAFF TGCGCCAGCAGCGTAACAGGGGTCCTGAACACTGAAGCTTTCTTT
many TRBJ2-1 TRBV12-3/TRBV12-4 TRBD2 CASSLNVAGGRRNEQFF TGTGCCAGCAGTTTAAATGTAGCGGGAGGGAGAAGGAATGAGCAGTTCTTC
once TRBJ1-1 TRBV14 - CASDSSGTEAFF TGTGCCAGCGACAGTTCGGGGACTGAAGCTTTCTTT
few TRBJ1-1 TRBV29-1 TRBD1 CSVEGAQGAVRGYTEAFF TGCAGCGTTGAAGGGGCACAGGGGGCTGTTAGAGGTTACACTGAAGCTTTCTTT
few TRBJ2-5 TRBV5-4 TRBD1 CASSLEQGAYETQYF TGTGCCAGCAGCTTGGAACAGGGGGCGTACGAGACCCAGTACTTC
- TRBJ2-1 TRBV2 TRBD1 CASSASGQGHYNEQFF TGTGCCAGCAGTGCATCGGGACAGGGGCACTACAATGAGCAGTTCTTC
- TRBJ1-1 TRBV2 TRBD1 CASSEEAGGTEAFF TGTGCCAGCAGTGAAGAGGCAGGGGGCACTGAAGCTTTCTTT
once TRBJ2-1 TRBV18 - CASSPRLGLDEQFF TGTGCCAGCTCACCCCGCCTGGGCCTCGATGAGCAGTTCTTC
- TRBJ2-1 TRBV15 TRBD2 CATMREAGSYNEQFF TGTGCCACCATGCGGGAGGCGGGCTCCTACAATGAGCAGTTCTTC
- TRBJ2-2 TRBV12-3/TRBV12-4 - CASSLNSPTGELFF TGTGCCAGCAGTTTAAATAGCCCCACCGGGGAGCTGTTTTTT
few TRBJ2-7 TRBV25-1 - CASSPLGTATYEQYF TGTGCCAGCAGTCCCTTAGGGACCGCCACCTACGAGCAGTACTTC
few TRBJ2-7 TRBV29-1 TRBD1 CSVEGTGENAYEQYF TGCAGCGTTGAAGGGACAGGGGAAAACGCCTACGAGCAGTACTTC
many TRBJ2-3 TRBV25-1 - CASSEFGSDTQYF TGTGCCAGCAGTGAATTCGGCTCAGATACGCAGTATTTT
- TRBJ2-2 TRBV30 TRBD2 CAWSGLAGGELFF TGTGCCTGGAGTGGACTAGCGGGAGGGGAGCTGTTTTTT
- TRBJ2-5 TRBV15 TRBD2 CATSREYAGGQETQYF TGTGCCACCAGCAGAGAGTACGCGGGGGGTCAGGAGACCCAGTACTTC
few TRBJ1-1 TRBV3-1 TRBD1 CASSPYQGVYSTEAFF TGTGCCAGCAGCCCATACCAGGGGGTGTATAGCACTGAAGCTTTCTTT
few TRBJ2-1 TRBV20-1 TRBD2 CSARDPGLGRGQFF TGCAGTGCTAGAGACCCAGGACTAGGGCGGGGGCAGTTCTTC
many TRBJ2-3 TRBV12-3/TRBV12-4 TRBD2 CATARGIAGTSTDTQYF TGTGCCACCGCCAGGGGAATAGCGGGGACTAGCACAGATACGCAGTATTTT
- TRBJ1-1 TRBV10-3 - CAISESEARSTEAFF TGTGCCATCAGTGAGTCAGAAGCCCGCAGCACTGAAGCTTTCTTT
many TRBJ2-1 TRBV29-1 TRBD2 CSVGSSGGRSYNEQFF TGCAGCGTTGGGTCTAGCGGGGGGCGTTCCTACAATGAGCAGTTCTTC
- TRBJ2-1 TRBV28 TRBD1 CASIQRGQGLDEQFF TGTGCCAGCATCCAGAGGGGACAGGGTCTGGATGAGCAGTTCTTC
- TRBJ2-7 TRBV7-9 - CASSPRMGAQSYEQYF TGTGCCAGCAGCCCCCGTATGGGGGCCCAGTCCTACGAGCAGTACTTC
- TRBJ1-5 TRBV6-5 - CASSYGGQPYSNQPQHF TGTGCCAGCAGTTACGGCGGACAGCCGTATAGCAATCAGCCCCAGCATTTT
- TRBJ1-2 TRBV5-1 TRBD1 CASSLRTGGSYGYTF TGCGCCAGCAGCTTGCGGACAGGGGGCTCCTATGGCTACACCTTC
few TRBJ2-2 TRBV20-1 TRBD1 CSAGGGGTGSTGELFF TGCAGTGCTGGAGGCGGCGGGACAGGGAGTACCGGGGAGCTGTTTTTT
- TRBJ2-5 TRBV29-1 - CSVRPSTETQYF TGCAGCGTCAGGCCAAGTACGGAGACCCAGTACTTC
- TRBJ1-2 TRBV29-1 - CSVDSALNYGYTF TGCAGCGTGGACAGCGCTCTTAACTATGGCTACACCTTC
few TRBJ2-2 TRBV12-3/TRBV12-4 - CASSLPALQDTGELFF TGTGCCAGCAGTTTACCAGCCCTCCAGGATACCGGGGAGCTGTTTTTT
- TRBJ2-5 TRBV3-1 - CASSQGGGTQYF TGTGCCAGCAGCCAAGGGGGAGGTACCCAGTACTTC
few TRBJ2-2 TRBV15 - CATSQTSPPGELFF TGTGCCACCAGTCAAACAAGTCCTCCCGGGGAGCTGTTTTTT
- TRBJ2-2 TRBV27 - CASTSGYTGELFF TGTGCCAGCACCAGCGGGTACACCGGGGAGCTGTTTTTT